This T cell receptor beta chain came from a study of cytomegalovirus exposure and HLA in healthy donors. Whole-study context: Within an early data release were tens of millions of unique TCRs drawn from HLA-typed donors. Study outcomes and limitations: Productive status was seen about 90% or about 30% of the time for most TCR beta V segments in an earlier analysis.

Amplification used 60 Vbeta primers and 13 Jbeta primers. In the authors' workflow: Tens of millions of unique TCR beta chains, around 11 million of them shared, were counted by a later analysis. The repertoire was sequenced with immunoSEQ multiplex PCR; TCRdb's copy has only in-frame clones and lacks some. That table supplies the V and J calls and clone size; D and trimming were determined from the DNA. The sample holds fewer than 130,000 clones, about 59% seen once. J gave up 6 bases and V 5 bases, and 3 bases lay outside the gene matches. Germline CDR1 is GTSNPN and CDR2 is SVGIG (reference sequence). The CDR3 is made up of 13 amino acids. The sample holds a few counts of this clone. Antigen unknown.

The sample was PBMCs. The J gene is TRBJ2-7, the V gene TRBV30, with TRBD2 matching 14 bases. The source is a young man in good health and CMV-seropositive. CDR3 amino acids: CAWATSGGGEQYF. The CDR3 bases are TGTGCCTGGGCGACTAGCGGGGGGGGCGAGCAGTACTTC.